The count of the clone carrying this TCR beta chain is one. Antigen unknown. This record belongs to a study of siplizumab effects on memory and regulatory T cells. The study, taken as a whole, reports: Of the alloreactive clones, only a minor fraction mapped to unstimulated subsets. Naive-or-memory phenotypes were unassignable for roughly 75-95% of proliferating CD4+ or CD8+ clones. Siplizumab conditions gave an average of approximately 70% Treg-derived mappable alloreactive CD4+ clones, versus 25% to 30% for controls. Confirmation was lacking for the suppressive function of proliferating Tregs derived from siplizumab cultures.

Assay: immunoSEQ multiplex PCR; the TCRdb copy retains only in-frame clones and omits some. The sample includes 90,000 to 140,000 clones, around 93% seen only once; the top ten take 0.32%. CDR1 is SNHLY and CDR2 is FYNNEI in the germline V gene. This CDR3 has 13 amino acids. Trimming shortened V by 11 bases and J by 0 bases, and 12 bases separated the two germline ends. The TCR comes from a human donor in good health. The V and J genes are TRBV2 and TRBJ2-3; D perhaps matches TRBD2 (6 bases). The sample was CD4+ T cells sorted from blood. CDR3 amino acids: CAGGIQSTDTQYF. The CDR3 DNA follows: TGTGCCGGAGGGATACAGAGCACAGATACGCAGTATTTT.